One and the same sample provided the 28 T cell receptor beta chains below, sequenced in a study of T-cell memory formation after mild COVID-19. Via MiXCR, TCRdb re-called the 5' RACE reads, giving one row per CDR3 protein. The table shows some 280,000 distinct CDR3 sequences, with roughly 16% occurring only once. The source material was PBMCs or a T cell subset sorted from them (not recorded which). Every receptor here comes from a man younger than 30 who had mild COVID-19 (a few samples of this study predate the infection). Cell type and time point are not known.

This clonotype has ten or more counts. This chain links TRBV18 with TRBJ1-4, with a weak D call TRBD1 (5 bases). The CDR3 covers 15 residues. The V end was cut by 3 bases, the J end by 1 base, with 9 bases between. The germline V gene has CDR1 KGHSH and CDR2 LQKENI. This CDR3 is CASSPGRETNEKLFF. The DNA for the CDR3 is TGTGCCAGCTCACCCGGCAGGGAAACTAATGAAAAACTGTTTTTT.

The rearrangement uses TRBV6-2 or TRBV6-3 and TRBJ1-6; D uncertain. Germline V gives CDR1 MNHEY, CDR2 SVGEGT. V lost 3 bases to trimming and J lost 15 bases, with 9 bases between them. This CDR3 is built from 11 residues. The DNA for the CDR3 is TGTGCCAGCAGTTATTTATTCGACCTCCACTTT. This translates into CASSYLFDLHF.

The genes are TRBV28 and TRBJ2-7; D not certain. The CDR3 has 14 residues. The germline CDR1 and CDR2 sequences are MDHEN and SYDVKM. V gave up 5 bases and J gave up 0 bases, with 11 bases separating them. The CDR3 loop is CASSNPPSSYEQYV. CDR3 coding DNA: TGTGCCAGCAGTAACCCCCCGAGCTCCTACGAGCAGTACGTC.

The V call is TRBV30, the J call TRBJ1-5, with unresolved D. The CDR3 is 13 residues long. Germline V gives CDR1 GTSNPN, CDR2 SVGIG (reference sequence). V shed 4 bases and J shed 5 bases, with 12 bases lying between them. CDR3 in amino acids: CAWTSGPHQPQHF. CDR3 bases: TGTGCCTGGACGTCCGGGCCTCATCAGCCCCAGCATTTT.

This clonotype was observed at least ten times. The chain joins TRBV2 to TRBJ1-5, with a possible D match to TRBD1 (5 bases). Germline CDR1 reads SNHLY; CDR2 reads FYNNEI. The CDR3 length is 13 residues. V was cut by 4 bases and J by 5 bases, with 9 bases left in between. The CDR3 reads CASSVWGHQPQHF. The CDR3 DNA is TGTGCCAGCAGTGTCTGGGGACATCAGCCCCAGCATTTT.

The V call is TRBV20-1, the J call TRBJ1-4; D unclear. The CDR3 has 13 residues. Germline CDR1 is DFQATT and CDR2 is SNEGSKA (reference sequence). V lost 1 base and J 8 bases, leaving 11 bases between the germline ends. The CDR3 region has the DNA TGCAGTGCTAGAGGACCCCAGGAGGAAAAACTGTTTTTT. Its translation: CSARGPQEEKLFF.

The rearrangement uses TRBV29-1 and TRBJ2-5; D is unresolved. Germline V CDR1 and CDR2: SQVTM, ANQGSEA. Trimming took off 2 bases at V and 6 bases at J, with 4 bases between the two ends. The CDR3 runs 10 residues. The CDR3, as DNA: TGCAGCGTTGAATTGAAGACCCAGTACTTC. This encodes CSVELKTQYF. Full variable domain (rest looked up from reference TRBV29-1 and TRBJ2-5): SAVISQKPSRDICQRGTSLTIQCQVDSQVTMMFWYRQQPGQSLTLIATANQGSEATYESGFVIDKFPISRPNLTFSTLTVSNMSPEDSSIYLCSVELKTQYFGPGTRLLVL.

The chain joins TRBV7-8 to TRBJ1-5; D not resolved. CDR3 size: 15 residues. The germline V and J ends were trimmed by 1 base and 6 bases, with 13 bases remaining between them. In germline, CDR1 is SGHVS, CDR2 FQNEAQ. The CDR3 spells CASSLGAGRRQPQHF. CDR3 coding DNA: TGTGCCAGCAGCTTAGGGGCGGGCAGGCGTCAGCCCCAGCATTTT.

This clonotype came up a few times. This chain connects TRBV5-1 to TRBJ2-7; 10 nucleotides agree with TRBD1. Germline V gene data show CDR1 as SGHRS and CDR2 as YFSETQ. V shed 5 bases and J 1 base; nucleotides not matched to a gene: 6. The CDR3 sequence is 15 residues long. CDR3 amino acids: CASSRGQGESYEQYF. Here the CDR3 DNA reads TGCGCCAGCAGTCGAGGACAGGGGGAATCCTACGAGCAGTACTTC.

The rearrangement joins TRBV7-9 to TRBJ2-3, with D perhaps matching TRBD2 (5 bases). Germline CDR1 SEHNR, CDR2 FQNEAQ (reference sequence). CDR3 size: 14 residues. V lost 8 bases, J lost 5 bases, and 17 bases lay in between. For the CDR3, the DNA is TGTGCCAGCTTGAGTCCCGGGATGAGAGATACGCAGTATTTT. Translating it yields CASLSPGMRDTQYF.

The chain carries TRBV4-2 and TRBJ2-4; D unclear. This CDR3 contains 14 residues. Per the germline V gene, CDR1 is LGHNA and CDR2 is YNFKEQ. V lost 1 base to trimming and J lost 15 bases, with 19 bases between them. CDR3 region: CASSQASRARDWYF. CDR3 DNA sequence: TGTGCCAGCAGCCAAGCAAGCAGAGCTAGGGATTGGTACTTC.

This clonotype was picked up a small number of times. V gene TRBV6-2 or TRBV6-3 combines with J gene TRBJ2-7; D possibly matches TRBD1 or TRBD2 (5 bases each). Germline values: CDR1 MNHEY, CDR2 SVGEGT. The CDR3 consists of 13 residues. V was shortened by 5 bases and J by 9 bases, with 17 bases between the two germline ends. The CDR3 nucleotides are TGTGCCAGCAGTCCCACAGGCAGCCGGGGGCAGTACGTC. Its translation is CASSPTGSRGQYV.

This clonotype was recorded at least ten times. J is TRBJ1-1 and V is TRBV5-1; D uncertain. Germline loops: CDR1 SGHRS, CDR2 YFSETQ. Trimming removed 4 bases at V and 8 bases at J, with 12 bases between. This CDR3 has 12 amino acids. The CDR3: CASSGPSPEAFF. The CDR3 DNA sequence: TGCGCCAGCAGCGGGCCCAGTCCAGAAGCTTTCTTT.

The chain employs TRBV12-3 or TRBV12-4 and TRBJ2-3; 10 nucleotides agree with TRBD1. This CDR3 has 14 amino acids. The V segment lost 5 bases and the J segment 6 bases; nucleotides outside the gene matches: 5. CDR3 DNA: TGTGCCAGCAGTCGACAGGGGGCGCAGGATACGCAGTATTTT. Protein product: CASSRQGAQDTQYF.

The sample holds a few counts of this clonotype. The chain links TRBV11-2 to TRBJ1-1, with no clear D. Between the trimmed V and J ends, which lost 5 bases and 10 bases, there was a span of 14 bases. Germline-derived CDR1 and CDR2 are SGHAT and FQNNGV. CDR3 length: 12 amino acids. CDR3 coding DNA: TGTGCCAGCAGCCCCGTTTTCGAGGGAGCTTTCTTT. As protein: CASSPVFEGAFF.

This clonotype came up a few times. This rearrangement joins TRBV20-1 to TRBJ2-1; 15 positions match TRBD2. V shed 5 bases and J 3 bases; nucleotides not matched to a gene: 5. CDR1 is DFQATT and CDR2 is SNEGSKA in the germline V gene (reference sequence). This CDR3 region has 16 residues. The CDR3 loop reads CSAQGLAGGNYNEQFF. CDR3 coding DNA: TGCAGTGCTCAGGGACTAGCGGGGGGAAACTACAATGAGCAGTTCTTC.

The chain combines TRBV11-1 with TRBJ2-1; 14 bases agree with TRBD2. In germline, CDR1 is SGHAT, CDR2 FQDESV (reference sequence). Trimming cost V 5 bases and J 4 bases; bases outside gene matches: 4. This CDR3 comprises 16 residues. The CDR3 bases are TGTGCCAGCAGCCGACTAGCGGGGGGGCCTTACAATGAGCAGTTCTTC. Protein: CASSRLAGGPYNEQFF.

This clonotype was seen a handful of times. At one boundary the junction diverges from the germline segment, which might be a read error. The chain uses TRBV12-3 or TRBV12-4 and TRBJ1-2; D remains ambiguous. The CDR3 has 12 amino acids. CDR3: CASSLVDYGYTF. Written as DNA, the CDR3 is TGTGCCAGCAGTTTAGTGGACTATGGCTACACATTC.

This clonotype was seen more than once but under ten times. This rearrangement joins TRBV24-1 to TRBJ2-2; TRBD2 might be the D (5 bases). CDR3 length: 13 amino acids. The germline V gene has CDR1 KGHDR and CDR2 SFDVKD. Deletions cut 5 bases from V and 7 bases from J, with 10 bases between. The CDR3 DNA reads TGTGCCACCAGTGCGAGGGTGAGCGGGGAGCTGTTTTTT. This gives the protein CATSARVSGELFF.

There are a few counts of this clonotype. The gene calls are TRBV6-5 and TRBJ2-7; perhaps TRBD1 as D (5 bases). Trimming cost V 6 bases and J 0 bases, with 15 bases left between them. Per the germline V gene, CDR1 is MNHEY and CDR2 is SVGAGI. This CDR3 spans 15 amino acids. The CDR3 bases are TGTGCCAGCAGCTCCCCGAGACAGAGCTCCTACGAGCAGTACGTC. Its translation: CASSSPRQSSYEQYV.

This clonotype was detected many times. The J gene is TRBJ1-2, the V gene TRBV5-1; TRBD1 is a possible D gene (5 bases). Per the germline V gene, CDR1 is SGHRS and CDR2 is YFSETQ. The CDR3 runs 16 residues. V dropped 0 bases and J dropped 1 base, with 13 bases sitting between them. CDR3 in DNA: TGCGCCAGCAGCTTGGGACAGCTCTCTCGTAACTATGGCTACACCTTC. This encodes CASSLGQLSRNYGYTF.

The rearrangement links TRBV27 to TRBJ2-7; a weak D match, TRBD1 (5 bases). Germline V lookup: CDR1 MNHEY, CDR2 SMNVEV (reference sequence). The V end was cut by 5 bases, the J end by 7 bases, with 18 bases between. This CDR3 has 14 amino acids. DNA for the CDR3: TGTGCCAGCAGTCCCCGACAGAATCCAGGGGAGCAGTACGTC. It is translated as CASSPRQNPGEQYV.

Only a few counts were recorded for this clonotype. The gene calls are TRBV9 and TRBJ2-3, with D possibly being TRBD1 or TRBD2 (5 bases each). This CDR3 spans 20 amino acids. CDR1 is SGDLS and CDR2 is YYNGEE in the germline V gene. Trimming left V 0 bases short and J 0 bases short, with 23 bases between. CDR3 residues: CASSVGVRGRKITSTDTQYF. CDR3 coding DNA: TGTGCCAGCAGCGTAGGAGTTCGGGGCCGTAAAATTACTAGCACAGATACGCAGTATTTT.

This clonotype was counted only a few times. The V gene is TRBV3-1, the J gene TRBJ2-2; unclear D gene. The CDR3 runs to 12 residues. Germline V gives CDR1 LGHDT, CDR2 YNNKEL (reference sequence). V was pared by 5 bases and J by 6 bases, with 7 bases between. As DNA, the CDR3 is TGTGCCAGCAGCAATAGCCCCGGGGAGCTGTTTTTT. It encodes CASSNSPGELFF.

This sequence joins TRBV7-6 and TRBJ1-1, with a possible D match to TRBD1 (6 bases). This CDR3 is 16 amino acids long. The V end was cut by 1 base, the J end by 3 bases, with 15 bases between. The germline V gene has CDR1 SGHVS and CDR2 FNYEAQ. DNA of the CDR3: TGTGCCAGCAGCTTAGGGCAGACAGGAGGGGACACTGAAGCTTTCTTT. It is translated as CASSLGQTGGDTEAFF.

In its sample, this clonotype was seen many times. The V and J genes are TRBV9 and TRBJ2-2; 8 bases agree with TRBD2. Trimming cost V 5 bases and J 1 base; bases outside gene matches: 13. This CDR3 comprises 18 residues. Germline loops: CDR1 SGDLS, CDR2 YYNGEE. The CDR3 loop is CASRPGAGGGMNTGELFF. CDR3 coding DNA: TGTGCCAGCAGGCCGGGTGCCGGCGGGGGGATGAACACCGGGGAGCTGTTTTTT.

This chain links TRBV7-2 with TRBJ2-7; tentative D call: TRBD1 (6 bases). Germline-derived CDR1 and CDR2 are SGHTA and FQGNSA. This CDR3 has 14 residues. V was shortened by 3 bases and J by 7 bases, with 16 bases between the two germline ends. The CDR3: CASSLGLGAEEQYV. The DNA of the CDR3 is TGTGCCAGCAGCTTGGGTCTGGGGGCGGAAGAGCAGTACGTC.

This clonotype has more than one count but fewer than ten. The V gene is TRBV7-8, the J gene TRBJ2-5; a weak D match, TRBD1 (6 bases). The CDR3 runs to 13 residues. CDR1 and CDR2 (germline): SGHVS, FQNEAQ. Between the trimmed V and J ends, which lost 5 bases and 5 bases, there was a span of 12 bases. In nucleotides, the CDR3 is TGTGCCAGCAGCCCAGGGGAGTGGGAGACCCAGTACTTC. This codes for CASSPGEWETQYF.